This T cell receptor (beta chain) was captured in a study of CD8+ T cells in alopecia areata. Germline V gene data show CDR1 as SGHRS and CDR2 as YFSETQ. Losses at the gene ends were 0 bases for V and 6 bases for J; bases not matched to a gene: 3. There are 15 residues in the CDR3. Cell sorting on a FACSAria was used to separate CD4+ and CD8+ T cells from the PBMCs. This clone was counted a few times. The target antigen is unknown. Extraction and reverse transcription of RNA yielded cDNA as the sequencing template. Some clones are missing from TCRdb's copy, which holds only in-frame ones; the method was immunoSEQ multiplex PCR. The sample shows 130,000 to 150,000 clones, about two thirds of them seen only once. Study-level points and caveats: In scalp samples, resident alphabeta T cells of normal skin are also sequenced. Lesional scalp exceeded normal scalp in clonality, especially in alopecia totalis/universalis. Among patients, TCR sharing was less clear than in mice, a difference possibly due in part to HLA diversity in the patient population.

The sequence was collected from a human donor in good health. Sequencing was done on a sample of CD8+ T cells sorted from blood. The chain has TRBV5-1 and TRBJ2-1; the match to TRBD2 covers 10 bases. The CDR3 spells CASSLDLAGANEQFF. The DNA of the CDR3 is TGCGCCAGCAGCTTGGATCTAGCGGGAGCCAATGAGCAGTTCTTC.